The present T cell receptor (beta chain) was sequenced within a study of CD4 T cell repertoires in COVID-19. The CDR3 is 16 residues long. V lost 4 bases and J lost 9; bases outside the gene matches: 12. CDR1 is MDHEN, CDR2 SYDVKM, per germline. Clones were sequenced by immunoSEQ multiplex PCR, and TCRdb holds only the in-frame ones, with some missing. Seen here are approximately 75,000 clones, under 90% observed once, and the top ten hold 0.45% to 0.7%. The TCR originated in a human donor who had COVID-19. The specimen was CD4+ T cells from peripheral blood, collected after recovery from COVID-19. V and J are TRBV28 and TRBJ2-1, with TRBD2 identical over 10 bases. The CDR3 sequence is CASSSRSGRVQGEQFF. The CDR3 DNA reads TGTGCCAGCAGTTCGCGGAGCGGGAGGGTACAGGGTGAGCAGTTCTTC.